The 23 T cell receptor beta chains given below trace back to one sample, sequenced in a study of T cells after yellow fever vaccination. Using its own MiXCR run on the 5' RACE reads, TCRdb lists one record per CDR3 protein. The table includes under 300,000 distinct CDR3 sequences, less than 9% detected once. The input for sequencing was CD4+ T cells sorted from PBMCs, taken 15 days after the yellow fever booster vaccination. Receptor source: a young man who received the YFV17D yellow fever vaccine.

This chain connects TRBV12-3 or TRBV12-4 to TRBJ2-2, with a possible D match to TRBD1 (5 bases). The length of the CDR3 is 15 residues. V lost 3 bases and J 3 bases, leaving 11 bases between the germline ends. CDR3 amino acids: CASSFIQGYTGELFF. In DNA, the CDR3 is TGTGCCAGCAGTTTTATCCAGGGCTACACCGGGGAGCTGTTTTTT.

This clonotype was observed many times. The chain carries TRBV11-2 and TRBJ2-1; TRBD2 aligns across 7 bases. Germline lookup yields CDR1 SGHAT and CDR2 FQNNGV. The trim removed 5 bases at V and 2 bases at J, leaving 3 bases unmatched. This CDR3 region has 14 residues. Written as DNA, the CDR3 is TGTGCCAGCAGCCCAGGACTAGCCTACAATGAGCAGTTCTTC. Translated, it gives CASSPGLAYNEQFF.

This clonotype was counted ten times or more. The junction departs from the called germline gene at one end, perhaps through a read error. V is TRBV4-2 and J is TRBJ2-3; no clear D gene. The CDR3 runs 13 residues. Germline V gene lookup returns CDR1 LGHNA and CDR2 YNFKEQ. The CDR3 sequence: CASSQGLGTNGDF. Here the CDR3 DNA reads TGTGCCAGCAGCCAAGGCCTAGGTACAAATGGCGATTTT.

This clonotype was detected ten times or more. The chain joins TRBV6-2 or TRBV6-3 to TRBJ2-7; either TRBD1 or TRBD2 may supply D (5 bases each). Germline CDR1 MNHEY, CDR2 SVGEGT. V lost 10 bases, J lost 5 bases, and 18 bases lay in between. The CDR3 contains 13 residues. CDR3 region: CATRDGQWDEQYF. The CDR3 region has the DNA TGTGCCACCCGGGACGGACAATGGGACGAGCAGTACTTC.

This clonotype was detected ten times or more. This chain uses TRBV20-1 with TRBJ2-1; D perhaps matches TRBD1 (6 bases). Germline CDR1 DFQATT, CDR2 SNEGSKA (reference sequence). This CDR3 contains 15 residues. Trimming cost V 6 bases and J 5 bases, with 20 bases left between them. CDR3 coding DNA: TGCAGTGCCCCTAGGGGGTCTCGACCGCACAATGAGCAGTTCTTC. Protein sequence: CSAPRGSRPHNEQFF.

In its sample, this clonotype was seen many times. This chain connects TRBV12-5 to TRBJ2-1; D not certain. The germline V and J ends were trimmed by 5 bases and 9 bases, with 14 bases remaining between them. The CDR3 spans 13 residues. CDR1 is LGHNT and CDR2 is FRNRAP in the germline V gene. The CDR3 coding sequence is TGTGCTAGTGGTCAATTCGGTGGTGGTGAGCAGTTCTTC. It specifies CASGQFGGGEQFF.

This clonotype was seen repeatedly, ten times or more. The genes are TRBV20-1 and TRBJ2-4; no clear D. The CDR3 spans 14 residues. V shed 5 bases and J shed 5 bases, with 16 bases lying between them. Germline loops: CDR1 DFQATT, CDR2 SNEGSKA (reference sequence). The CDR3 loop is CSADGSRAQNIQYF. In nucleotides, the CDR3 is TGCAGTGCTGACGGATCCCGGGCACAAAACATTCAGTACTTC.

This clonotype was seen repeatedly, ten times or more. The J gene is TRBJ1-4, the V gene TRBV5-1; D might be TRBD1 (6 bases). Germline assignment: CDR1 SGHRS and CDR2 YFSETQ. The CDR3 is 14 amino acids. The V end was cut by 6 bases, the J end by 5 bases, with 14 bases between. The CDR3 DNA reads TGCGCCAGCACACCGGACAGCCTCAATGAAAAACTGTTTTTT. Protein product: CASTPDSLNEKLFF. Full variable domain (outside the CDR3, taken from reference TRBV5-1 and TRBJ1-4): KAGVTQTPRYLIKTRGQQVTLSCSPISGHRSVSWYQQTPGQGLQFLFEYFSETQRNKGNFPGRFSGRQFSNSRSEMNVSTLELGDSALYLCASTPDSLNEKLFFGSGTQLSVL.

This clonotype appeared a few times. This chain uses TRBV7-2 with TRBJ2-7, with 8 bases lining up with TRBD2. This CDR3 comprises 15 residues. The germline V gene has CDR1 SGHTA and CDR2 FQGNSA. V was pared by 2 bases and J by 2 bases, with 5 bases of the junction left unmatched. The CDR3: CASSLTGTSTYEQYF. The DNA of the CDR3 is TGTGCCAGCAGCTTAACCGGGACTAGTACCTACGAGCAGTACTTC. The full variable domain, its missing parts supplied by reference TRBV7-2 and TRBJ2-7, is GAGVSQSPSNKVTEKGKDVELRCDPISGHTALYWYRQSLGQGLEFLIYFQGNSAPDKSGLPSDRFSAERTGGSVSTLTIQRTQQEDSAVYLCASSLTGTSTYEQYFGPGTRLTVT.

A few counts support this clonotype. The V and J genes are TRBV5-4 and TRBJ1-4, with D tentatively TRBD1 (5 bases). The V end was cut by 1 base, the J end by 4 bases, with 8 bases between. Germline V gives CDR1 SGHNT, CDR2 YYREEE (reference sequence). The CDR3 is 14 amino acids. The CDR3 reads CASSLQGNNEKLFF. CDR3 sequence (DNA): TGTGCCAGCAGCTTGCAGGGAAATAATGAAAAACTGTTTTTT.

Points on this clonotype: At one end, the junction sequence differs from germline, possibly due to a read error. The V gene is TRBV3-1, the J gene TRBJ1-5; D is uncertain. Germline values: CDR1 LGHDT, CDR2 YNNKEL (reference sequence). The length of the CDR3 is 15 residues. Here the CDR3 reads CACSQGWTSNQPQHF. CDR3 sequence (DNA): TGTGCCTGCAGCCAAGGTTGGACTAGCAATCAGCCCCAGCATTTT.

This clonotype was counted only a few times. The rearrangement uses TRBV7-2 and TRBJ2-3, with a weak D call TRBD2 (5 bases). This CDR3 region has 16 residues. CDR1 SGHTA and CDR2 FQGNSA come from the germline V gene. V dropped 3 bases and J dropped 6 bases, with 19 bases sitting between them. CDR3 region: CASSFTSTLSADTQYF. The CDR3 DNA reads as TGTGCCAGCAGCTTTACTAGTACTCTATCAGCGGATACGCAGTATTTT.

The table lists this clonotype with a few counts. J is TRBJ2-1 and V is TRBV11-2; 7 nucleotides match TRBD2. The junction had 6 bases not matched to a gene; V was cut back by 0 bases and J by 7 bases. Germline assignment: CDR1 SGHAT and CDR2 FQNNGV. The CDR3 covers 15 residues. CDR3 sequence (DNA): TGTGCCAGCAGCTTAGAGACTAGCCGGCAAAATGAGCAGTTCTTC. This encodes CASSLETSRQNEQFF.

This clonotype was detected only a few times. The V call is TRBV4-3, the J call TRBJ2-7, with no clear D. The germline V gene encodes CDR1 LGHNA and CDR2 YSLEER. CDR3 length: 11 residues. With 8 bases removed from V and 0 bases from J, the gap between germline ends came to 5 bases. This CDR3 reads CASAHSYEQYF. Written as DNA, the CDR3 is TGCGCCAGCGCCCACTCCTACGAGCAGTACTTC.

This clonotype appeared a few times. The J gene is TRBJ1-3, the V gene TRBV18, with no clear D. V lost 5 bases and J lost 0, with 5 bases in between. The CDR3 extends over 13 amino acids. Germline loops: CDR1 KGHSH, CDR2 LQKENI. CDR3 nucleotides: TGTGCCAGCTCATATACCTCTGGAAACACCATATATTTT. Amino acids: CASSYTSGNTIYF.

This clonotype was picked up a small number of times. The V call is TRBV28, the J call TRBJ2-1, with 8 positions matching TRBD2. Germline trimming cut 6 bases from V and 9 bases from J; bases unmatched to any gene: 13. The CDR3 sequence is 15 residues long. CDR1 and CDR2 (germline): MDHEN, SYDVKM. This CDR3 is CASRNSGLVVSEQFF. The CDR3 coding sequence is TGTGCCAGCAGGAACTCGGGACTAGTTGTCAGTGAGCAGTTCTTC.

The chain combines TRBV20-1 with TRBJ2-2; 11 nucleotides line up with TRBD2. The germline V gene has CDR1 DFQATT and CDR2 SNEGSKA (reference sequence). J was trimmed by 7 bases and V by 0 bases; bases with no gene match: 7. CDR3 length equals 16 residues. DNA of the CDR3: TGCAGTGCTAGAGACCCTAGCGGGAGGAAGGACGGGGAGCTGTTTTTT. It codes for CSARDPSGRKDGELFF.

The chain employs TRBV10-1 and TRBJ1-1, with D uncertain. CDR3 size: 13 residues. Germline V CDR1 and CDR2: WNHNN, SYGVQD (reference sequence). Trimming took 3 bases from V and 4 from J, leaving 9 bases between them. CDR3 residues: CASSDGKITEAFF. CDR3 sequence (DNA): TGCGCCAGCAGTGATGGGAAGATCACTGAAGCTTTCTTT.

This clonotype was recorded many times. The chain uses TRBV12-3 or TRBV12-4 and TRBJ1-6; D not certain. The CDR3 consists of 16 residues. The ends were cut back, 5 bases at V and 7 bases at J, with 18 bases in the middle. The CDR3 nucleotides read TGTGCCAGCAGTGCCCGGACGGCGGGTCGGAATTCACCCCTCCACTTT. Protein product: CASSARTAGRNSPLHF.

This clonotype occurred many times. The CDR3 is CASNPNSGVETQYF. CDR3 nucleotide sequence: TGTGCCAGCAACCCAAATAGCGGGGTGGAGACCCAGTACTTC. The rearrangement uses TRBV2 and TRBJ2-5, with 8 bases identical to TRBD2. V shed 7 bases and J 5 bases; nucleotides not matched to a gene: 9. Germline V CDR1 and CDR2: SNHLY, FYNNEI. This CDR3 has 14 amino acids.

Ten or more counts support this clonotype. The J gene is TRBJ2-1, the V gene TRBV5-1; D not resolved. Germline loops: CDR1 SGHRS, CDR2 YFSETQ. The germline V and J ends were trimmed by 4 bases and 1 base, with 15 bases remaining between them. The CDR3 has 16 residues. CDR3 loop: CASSNLWAESYNEQFF. In DNA form, the CDR3 reads TGCGCCAGCAGCAACCTCTGGGCGGAGTCCTACAATGAGCAGTTCTTC.

CDR3 sequence reads: CSVMAANEKLFF. CDR3 nucleotide sequence: TGCAGCGTTATGGCAGCAAATGAAAAACTGTTTTTT. This chain joins TRBV29-1 and TRBJ1-4, with no clear D. This CDR3 is 12 amino acids long. Germline CDR1 reads SQVTM; CDR2 reads ANQGSEA. V lost 5 bases to trimming and J lost 5 bases, with 9 bases between them.

This sequence joins TRBV12-3 or TRBV12-4 and TRBJ2-7; 10 bases match TRBD2. The CDR3 runs to 14 residues. After removal of 4 bases from V and 3 bases from J, the junction contained 3 bases not matched to a gene. The DNA of the CDR3 is TGTGCCAGCAGTTCGGGACTAGCGTACTACGAGCAGTACTTC. Amino acids: CASSSGLAYYEQYF.